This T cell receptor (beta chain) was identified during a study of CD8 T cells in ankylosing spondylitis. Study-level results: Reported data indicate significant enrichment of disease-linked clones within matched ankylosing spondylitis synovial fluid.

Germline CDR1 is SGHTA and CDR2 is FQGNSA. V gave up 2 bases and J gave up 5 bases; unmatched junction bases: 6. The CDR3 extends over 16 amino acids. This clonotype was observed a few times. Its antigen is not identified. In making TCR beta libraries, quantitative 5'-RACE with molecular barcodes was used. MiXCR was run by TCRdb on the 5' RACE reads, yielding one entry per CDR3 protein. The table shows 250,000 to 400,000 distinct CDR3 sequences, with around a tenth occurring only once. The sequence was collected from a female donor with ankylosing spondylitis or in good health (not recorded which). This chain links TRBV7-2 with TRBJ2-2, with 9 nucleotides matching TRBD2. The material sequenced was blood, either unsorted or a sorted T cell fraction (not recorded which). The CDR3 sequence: CASSLNRLAGTGELFF. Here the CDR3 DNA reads TGTGCCAGCAGCTTAAATAGGCTAGCGGGAACCGGGGAGCTGTTTTTT.